One and the same sample provided the 8 T cell receptor beta chains below, sequenced in a study of shared clonotypes between healthy human individuals. Using immunoSEQ multiplex PCR, the repertoire was profiled, and TCRdb retains in-frame clones only, with some absent. The sample has a few hundred thousand clones; around three quarters are singletons. Sequencing input: PBMCs. These receptors were collected from a woman between 35 and 50 years old in good health. Some clones in this sample may be carry-over from other donors' samples.

V and J are TRBV29-1 and TRBJ1-2; tentative D call: TRBD1 (6 bases). The CDR3 runs to 13 residues. Trimming removed 7 bases at V and 1 base at J, with 13 bases between. Germline CDR1 is SQVTM and CDR2 is ANQGSEA. CDR3 in amino acids: CSAGYRDNYGYTF. The CDR3 DNA reads as TGCAGCGCGGGTTACAGGGATAACTATGGCTACACCTTC.

V gene TRBV10-3 combines with J gene TRBJ2-7; TRBD2 matches 13 bases. The CDR3 extends over 14 amino acids. Germline CDR1 ENHRY, CDR2 SYGVKD. V dropped 4 bases and J dropped 6; count of bases not matched to a gene: 3. CDR3 amino acids: CAISGTSGSFEQYF. The CDR3, as DNA: TGTGCCATCAGTGGGACTAGCGGGAGTTTCGAGCAGTACTTC.

This rearrangement joins TRBV28 to TRBJ2-5; 8 bases match TRBD2. The CDR3 totals 17 residues. Germline V gene lookup returns CDR1 MDHEN and CDR2 SYDVKM. V was clipped by 5 bases and J by 4 bases; unmatched bases: 15. The chain's CDR3 is CASSPPLGAGGGETQYF. Here the CDR3 DNA reads TGTGCCAGCAGTCCGCCTCTGGGCGCGGGAGGAGGAGAGACCCAGTACTTC.

The chain joins TRBV27 to TRBJ1-1; D is unclear. Trimming stripped 6 bases from V and 5 bases from J, with 13 bases between. Germline values: CDR1 MNHEY, CDR2 SMNVEV (reference sequence). The CDR3 sequence is 13 residues long. This CDR3 reads CASSKIIGTEAFF. The CDR3 bases are TGTGCCAGCAGCAAAATTATCGGGACTGAAGCTTTCTTT.

The chain joins TRBV4-1 to TRBJ2-1, with D uncertain. V lost 2 bases and J lost 1, with 6 bases in between. The V gene's germline CDR1 is MGHRA and CDR2 YSYEKL. The CDR3 has 14 residues. The CDR3: CASSQLFSYNEQFF. The CDR3 DNA reads as TGCGCCAGCAGCCAATTGTTTTCCTACAATGAGCAGTTCTTC.

The gene calls are TRBV19 and TRBJ1-2; TRBD1 agrees at 9 bases. Germline CDR1 reads LNHDA; CDR2 reads SQIVND (reference sequence). CDR3 size: 15 residues. With V trimmed by 0 bases and J by 6 bases, 5 bases remained unmatched. In nucleotides, the CDR3 is TGTGCCAGTAGTATAGATGTGGGACAGGGCGATGGCTACACCTTC. This sequence encodes CASSIDVGQGDGYTF.

The CDR3 here is CASSSQGFESGANVLTF. The CDR3 DNA sequence: TGTGCCAGCAGCTCACAGGGGTTCGAGTCTGGGGCCAACGTCCTGACTTTC. This chain joins TRBV11-2 and TRBJ2-6, with 7 nucleotides matching TRBD1. The V gene's germline CDR1 is SGHAT and CDR2 FQNNGV. J lost 1 base, V lost 4 bases, and 7 bases had no gene match. This CDR3 has 17 amino acids. The full variable domain, with the rest looked up from reference TRBV11-2 and TRBJ2-6, is EAGVAQSPRYKIIEKRQSVAFWCNPISGHATLYWYQQILGQGPKLLIQFQNNGVVDDSQLPKDRFSAERLKGVDSTLKIQPAKLEDSAVYLCASSSQGFESGANVLTFGAGSRLTVL.

The chain couples TRBV4-3 to TRBJ2-1; D is undetermined. Germline V lookup: CDR1 LGHNA, CDR2 YSLEER. The CDR3 runs 14 residues. The V end was cut by 1 base, the J end by 0 bases, with 4 bases between. In nucleotides, the CDR3 is TGCGCCAGCAGCCAAGGGGACTCCTACAATGAGCAGTTCTTC. It specifies CASSQGDSYNEQFF.